Listed below are T cell receptor beta chains from one sample, sequenced in a study of response to subunit inactivated influenza vaccine. From the RT-PCR reads, TCRdb called clonotypes with MiXCR, one entry per CDR3 protein. This sample has roughly 700,000 distinct CDR3 sequences; approximately 15% occur once, and the top ten carry 5.5% to 7%. This sample comprised PBMCs from blood, obtained around 14 days before vaccination. The receptors were sampled from a man aged 50 or older who received an inactivated influenza vaccine. Both conserved end residues are part of each CDR3. Fields, in order: clone size, J gene, V gene, D gene, CDR3 protein, CDR3 DNA. The D gene is left open where the match is weak. Size values are once, few and many counts, or a class for expanded clones, and some rows have none.

size: -
J: TRBJ2-7
V: TRBV11-2
D: -
CDR3: CASSGAPVGDGAYEQYF
DNA: TGTGCCAGCAGCGGAGCACCCGTGGGCGACGGAGCCTACGAGCAGTACTTC

size: -
J: TRBJ2-3
V: TRBV19
D: -
CDR3: CASSPGTLSDTQYF
DNA: TGTGCCAGTAGTCCCGGGACCCTAAGCGATACGCAGTATTTT

size: -
J: TRBJ1-4
V: TRBV6-2/TRBV6-3
D: -
CDR3: CASRRGTFQGTNEKLFF
DNA: TGTGCCAGCAGAAGAGGAACCTTCCAGGGGACTAATGAAAAACTGTTTTTT

size: -
J: TRBJ1-2
V: TRBV4-3
D: -
CDR3: CASSQVIQGGYGYTF
DNA: TGCGCCAGCAGCCAAGTAATACAGGGAGGCTATGGCTACACCTTC

size: few
J: TRBJ2-5
V: TRBV11-2
D: -
CDR3: CASSLDPLGETQYF
DNA: TGTGCCAGCAGCTTAGATCCCCTTGGAGAGACCCAGTACTTC

size: -
J: TRBJ2-1
V: TRBV20-1
D: -
CDR3: CSALATFEQFF
DNA: TGCAGTGCGCTCGCTACCTTTGAGCAGTTCTTC

size: -
J: TRBJ1-5
V: TRBV7-9
D: -
CDR3: CASSATGSQPQHF
DNA: TGTGCCAGCAGCGCCACAGGGAGCCAGCCCCAGCATTTT

size: -
J: TRBJ2-5
V: TRBV15
D: -
CDR3: CATSRDLGRQETQYF
DNA: TGTGCCACCAGCAGAGATCTCGGGCGGCAAGAGACCCAGTACTTC

size: many
J: TRBJ2-7
V: TRBV7-9
D: -
CDR3: CASSNTDIYEQYF
DNA: TGTGCCAGCAGCAACACAGATATCTACGAGCAGTACTTC

size: -
J: TRBJ2-3
V: TRBV6-2/TRBV6-3
D: TRBD1
CDR3: CASSATGGIADTQYF
DNA: TGTGCCAGCAGTGCGACAGGGGGAATTGCAGATACGCAGTATTTT

size: -
J: TRBJ2-7
V: TRBV20-1
D: TRBD2
CDR3: CSALISGGPYEQYF
DNA: TGCAGTGCTTTAATTAGCGGGGGTCCCTACGAGCAGTACTTC

size: -
J: TRBJ2-5
V: TRBV4-3
D: -
CDR3: CASSQTASVQETQYF
DNA: TGCGCCAGCAGCCAAACTGCCAGCGTCCAAGAGACCCAGTACTTC

size: many
J: TRBJ2-2
V: TRBV6-5
D: TRBD1
CDR3: CASSYSSWRQGASGELFF
DNA: TGTGCCAGCAGTTACTCATCGTGGCGTCAGGGGGCGTCGGGGGAGCTGTTTTTT

size: few
J: TRBJ2-6
V: TRBV6-2/TRBV6-3
D: -
CDR3: CASTGTPGNSGANVLTF
DNA: TGTGCCAGCACTGGGACTCCCGGAAATTCTGGGGCCAACGTCCTGACTTTC

size: -
J: TRBJ1-2
V: TRBV25-1
D: TRBD1
CDR3: CASSQGDGYTF
DNA: TGTGCCAGCAGCCAGGGGGATGGCTACACCTTC

size: -
J: TRBJ2-3
V: TRBV12-3/TRBV12-4
D: -
CDR3: CASSSGVTQYF
DNA: TGTGCCAGCAGTAGTGGGGTTACGCAGTATTTT

size: -
J: TRBJ2-7
V: TRBV5-1
D: TRBD2
CDR3: CASSKGLADYEQYF
DNA: TGCGCCAGCAGCAAGGGACTAGCGGACTACGAGCAGTACTTC

size: many
J: TRBJ1-1
V: TRBV11-2
D: -
CDR3: CASSWGPSDTEAFF
DNA: TGTGCCAGCAGCTGGGGCCCCTCTGACACTGAAGCTTTCTTT

size: few
J: TRBJ1-1
V: TRBV7-2
D: -
CDR3: CASSSGTISEAFF
DNA: TGTGCCAGCAGCAGTGGGACAATTTCTGAAGCTTTCTTT

size: -
J: TRBJ2-3
V: TRBV6-1
D: TRBD2
CDR3: CASSQRGGGAPDTQYF
DNA: TGTGCCAGCAGCCAGCGTGGCGGGGGGGCCCCAGATACGCAGTATTTT

size: few
J: TRBJ2-7
V: TRBV12-3/TRBV12-4
D: -
CDR3: CASSNGQTYEQYF
DNA: TGTGCCAGCAGTAATGGACAGACCTACGAGCAGTACTTC

size: few
J: TRBJ1-1
V: TRBV20-1
D: -
CDR3: CSARKGKAFF
DNA: TGCAGTGCTAGAAAGGGCAAAGCTTTCTTT

size: -
J: TRBJ2-2
V: TRBV10-3
D: -
CDR3: CAISGQLGNTGELFF
DNA: TGTGCCATCAGTGGCCAGCTGGGGAACACCGGGGAGCTGTTTTTT

size: few
J: TRBJ2-1
V: TRBV24-1
D: TRBD2
CDR3: CATSDQLAGGVNEQFF
DNA: TGTGCCACCAGTGACCAACTAGCGGGGGGGGTAAATGAGCAGTTCTTC

size: few
J: TRBJ2-1
V: TRBV6-2/TRBV6-3
D: TRBD1
CDR3: CASRGPGQGRSEQFF
DNA: TGTGCCAGCAGAGGCCCGGGACAGGGGCGAAGTGAGCAGTTCTTC

size: few
J: TRBJ1-5
V: TRBV10-2
D: -
CDR3: CASSEERQPQHF
DNA: TGCGCCAGCAGTGAGGAACGCCAGCCCCAGCATTTT

size: few
J: TRBJ2-1
V: TRBV7-9
D: TRBD2
CDR3: CASSAKTSGAYNEQFF
DNA: TGTGCCAGCAGCGCCAAGACTAGCGGAGCATACAATGAGCAGTTCTTC

size: -
J: TRBJ1-4
V: TRBV10-3
D: -
CDR3: CATGNNGATNEKLFF
DNA: TGTGCCACTGGCAACAATGGGGCAACTAATGAAAAACTGTTTTTT

size: few
J: TRBJ2-6
V: TRBV19
D: -
CDR3: CASSMTGAGANVLTF
DNA: TGTGCCAGTAGTATGACGGGGGCTGGGGCCAACGTCCTGACTTTC

size: few
J: TRBJ2-7
V: TRBV7-2
D: -
CDR3: CASSLDPGSVEQYF
DNA: TGTGCCAGCAGCTTAGATCCGGGATCGGTCGAGCAGTACTTC

size: -
J: TRBJ2-5
V: TRBV25-1
D: -
CDR3: CASKHMNQETQYF
DNA: TGTGCCAGCAAGCACATGAATCAAGAGACCCAGTACTTC

size: -
J: TRBJ2-5
V: TRBV2
D: -
CDR3: CASSEAGLAETQYF
DNA: TGTGCCAGCAGTGAAGCGGGACTTGCAGAGACCCAGTACTTC

size: few
J: TRBJ1-1
V: TRBV7-2
D: TRBD1
CDR3: CASSPTDRGSTEAFF
DNA: TGTGCCAGCAGCCCCACGGACAGGGGTAGTACTGAAGCTTTCTTT

size: few
J: TRBJ2-2
V: TRBV2
D: -
CDR3: CASSLRGHTGELFF
DNA: TGTGCCAGCAGCCTCAGGGGCCACACCGGGGAGCTGTTTTTT

size: -
J: TRBJ2-2
V: TRBV7-2
D: TRBD2
CDR3: CASSPAGGRVGELFF
DNA: TGTGCCAGCAGCCCAGCGGGAGGGCGAGTCGGGGAGCTGTTTTTT

size: -
J: TRBJ2-7
V: TRBV4-1
D: TRBD2
CDR3: CASSHGRREGTYEQSF
DNA: TGTGCCAGCAGCCACGGCCGGCGGGAGGGAACCTACGAGCAGTCCTTC

size: -
J: TRBJ1-5
V: TRBV5-6
D: -
CDR3: CASSFGNIQPQHF
DNA: TGTGCCAGCAGCTTCGGCAATATCCAGCCCCAGCATTTT

size: many
J: TRBJ2-7
V: TRBV29-1
D: TRBD1
CDR3: CSVDKPDGTGTYEQYF
DNA: TGCAGCGTTGACAAACCCGATGGGACAGGAACCTACGAGCAGTACTTC

size: -
J: TRBJ2-3
V: TRBV7-2
D: -
CDR3: CASIGQGGSTDTQYF
DNA: TGTGCCAGCATCGGGCAGGGAGGCAGCACAGATACGCAGTATTTT

size: few
J: TRBJ2-7
V: TRBV4-2
D: -
CDR3: CASSQKDRDYEQYF
DNA: TGTGCCAGCAGCCAAAAGGACAGAGACTACGAGCAGTACTTC

size: few
J: TRBJ1-5
V: TRBV6-5
D: TRBD1
CDR3: CASSSGQGGPQPQHF
DNA: TGTGCCAGCAGTTCCGGACAGGGGGGGCCTCAGCCCCAGCATTTT

size: few
J: TRBJ2-1
V: TRBV9
D: -
CDR3: CASSVEVGWLSNEQFF
DNA: TGTGCCAGCAGCGTAGAGGTAGGGTGGTTGTCCAATGAGCAGTTCTTC

size: -
J: TRBJ1-3
V: TRBV7-6
D: -
CDR3: CASSLEAYAGYTIYF
DNA: TGTGCCAGCAGCTTAGAGGCATACGCAGGATACACCATATATTTT

size: few
J: TRBJ2-3
V: TRBV14
D: TRBD1
CDR3: CASSQSGQGQKRRTDTQYF
DNA: TGTGCCAGCAGCCAATCGGGACAGGGCCAGAAGAGACGCACAGATACGCAGTATTTT

size: -
J: TRBJ1-6
V: TRBV10-3
D: -
CDR3: CAISESGYNSPLHF
DNA: TGTGCCATCAGTGAATCTGGTTACAATTCACCCCTCCACTTT